Shown below are 10 T cell receptor beta chains from a single sample sequenced in a study of radiotherapy plus CTLA-4 blockade in lung cancer (dated by TCRdb to 2017 to 2018). Library preparation used the immunoSEQ multiplex PCR assay. What TCRdb holds here is the immuneACCESS table cut down to in-frame rearrangements. Part of the clones is not present; checked against another copy, under half of the missing clones reflect an unresolved V gene, and the others are unexplained. The sample table records some 18,000 clones; roughly 88% of these occur just once. About 20% of the sample is held by the ten biggest clonotypes. Specimen: peripheral blood, collected from a patient treated with radiotherapy plus ipilimumab. These receptors all stem from a human donor with non-small cell lung cancer whose response to radiotherapy plus ipilimumab could not be evaluated.

This sequence joins TRBV28 and TRBJ2-5, with 9 bases fitting TRBD1. Germline V gene data show CDR1 as MDHEN and CDR2 as SYDVKM. The V gene end was trimmed by 11 bases and the J gene end by 5 bases; junction bases not matched to a gene: 9. The CDR3 length is 13 residues. The CDR3 loop reads CAQNRGRAETQYF. CDR3 DNA sequence: TGTGCCCAAAACAGGGGGCGCGCGGAGACCCAGTACTTC. Full variable domain (outside the CDR3, taken from reference TRBV28 and TRBJ2-5): DVKVTQSSRYLVKRTGEKVFLECVQDMDHENMFWYRQDPGLGLRLIYFSYDVKMKEKGDIPEGYSVSREKKERFSLILESASTNQTSMYLCAQNRGRAETQYFGPGTRLLVL.

This clone was recorded once. The CDR3 sequence: CASSVASRAGGVNEQFF. In nucleotides, the CDR3 is TGTGCCAGCAGCGTAGCTTCCCGGGCGGGAGGGGTCAATGAGCAGTTCTTC. The genes are TRBV9 and TRBJ2-1; 9 nucleotides align to TRBD2. The length of the CDR3 is 17 residues. After removal of 0 bases from V and 6 bases from J, the junction contained 10 bases not matched to a gene. CDR1 is SGDLS, CDR2 YYNGEE, per germline.

This clone was seen only once. The J gene is TRBJ1-5, the V gene TRBV2, with 10 bases identical to TRBD1. CDR1 and CDR2 from the germline V gene are SNHLY and FYNNEI. J gave up 0 bases and V 6 bases, and 11 bases lay outside the gene matches. CDR3 length: 18 amino acids. CDR3 in DNA: TGTGCCAGCAGAGCCTCAGGGACAGGGGCCCTTAGCAATCAGCCCCAGCATTTT. Protein sequence: CASRASGTGALSNQPQHF.

The gene calls are TRBV19 and TRBJ2-1; possible D gene TRBD2, 5 bases. This CDR3 spans 15 amino acids. With 3 bases removed from V and 8 bases from J, the gap between germline ends came to 17 bases. Germline-derived CDR1 and CDR2 are LNHDA and SQIVND (reference sequence). CDR3 bases: TGTGCCAGTAGTATTAGCGACTCAGCTGGTCATGAGCAGTTCTTC. This encodes CASSISDSAGHEQFF.

The chain is built from TRBV9 and TRBJ2-5; 7 bases map to TRBD2. From germline, CDR1 is SGDLS and CDR2 YYNGEE. The CDR3 consists of 15 residues. Trimming took 4 bases from V and 8 from J; bases not matched to a gene: 14. The CDR3 region has the DNA TGTGCCAGCAGCCCCCCGGGACTAACCGGTCGCACCCAGTACTTC. Encoded protein: CASSPPGLTGRTQYF.

DNA for the CDR3: TGTGCCAGCAGCGGGACAGGGTCAGTGTATGGCTACACCTTC. Translation gives CASSGTGSVYGYTF. The chain recombines TRBV25-1 with TRBJ1-2; 9 bases line up with TRBD1. The CDR3 extends over 14 amino acids. CDR1 and CDR2 from the germline V gene are MGHDK and SYGVNS. V shed 6 bases, J shed 5 bases, and the junction held 7 bases outside the gene matches.

CDR3 coding DNA: TGTGCCAGTAGCCGCGGACTGGACCCGGGCGAGCAGTACTTC. Translating it yields CASSRGLDPGEQYF. The chain joins TRBV19 to TRBJ2-7; D is possibly TRBD2 (5 bases). CDR1 LNHDA and CDR2 SQIVND come from the germline V gene (reference sequence). The CDR3 length is 14 residues. Trimming removed 6 bases from V and 6 bases from J, with 18 bases in between.

The chain joins TRBV7-9 to TRBJ1-6, with TRBD1 matching over 10 bases. Germline V lookup: CDR1 SEHNR, CDR2 FQNEAQ (reference sequence). This CDR3 contains 16 residues. V gave up 1 base and J gave up 7 bases; unmatched junction bases: 4. The CDR3 DNA reads as TGTGCCAGCAGCTTAGAAACGGGACAGGGGAATTCACCCCTCCACTTT. This codes for CASSLETGQGNSPLHF.

The CDR3 DNA reads TGCGCCAGCAGCTTGGGCCCTAGCGGGAAAGAGACCCAGTACTTC. Amino acids: CASSLGPSGKETQYF. J is TRBJ2-5 and V is TRBV5-1, with TRBD2 matching over 9 bases. The junction had 3 bases not matched to a gene; V was cut back by 0 bases and J by 3 bases. Germline-derived CDR1 and CDR2 are SGHRS and YFSETQ. This CDR3 contains 15 residues.

The V call is TRBV7-9, the J call TRBJ2-7, with 10 nucleotides matching TRBD2. Trimming at V came to 4 bases and at J to 6 bases, leaving 15 bases not matched to a gene. Per the germline V gene, CDR1 is SEHNR and CDR2 is FQNEAQ (reference sequence). The CDR3 contains 17 residues. The DNA for the CDR3 is TGTGCCAGCAGCTCCTCCCCCGGAAGCGGGAGGGCCGGCGAGCAGTACTTC. It translates to CASSSSPGSGRAGEQYF.